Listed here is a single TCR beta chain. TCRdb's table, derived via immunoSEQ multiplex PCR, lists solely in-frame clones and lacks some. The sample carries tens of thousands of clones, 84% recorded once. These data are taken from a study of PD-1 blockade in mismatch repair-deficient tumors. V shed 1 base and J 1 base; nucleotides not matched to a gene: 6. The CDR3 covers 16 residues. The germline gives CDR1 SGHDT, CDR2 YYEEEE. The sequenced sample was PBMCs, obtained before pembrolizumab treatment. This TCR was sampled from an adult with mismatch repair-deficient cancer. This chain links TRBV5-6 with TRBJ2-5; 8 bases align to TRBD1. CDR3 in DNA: TGTGCCAGCAGCTTGCTCGGGACAGGCCTCCAAGAGACCCAGTACTTC. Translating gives CASSLLGTGLQETQYF.